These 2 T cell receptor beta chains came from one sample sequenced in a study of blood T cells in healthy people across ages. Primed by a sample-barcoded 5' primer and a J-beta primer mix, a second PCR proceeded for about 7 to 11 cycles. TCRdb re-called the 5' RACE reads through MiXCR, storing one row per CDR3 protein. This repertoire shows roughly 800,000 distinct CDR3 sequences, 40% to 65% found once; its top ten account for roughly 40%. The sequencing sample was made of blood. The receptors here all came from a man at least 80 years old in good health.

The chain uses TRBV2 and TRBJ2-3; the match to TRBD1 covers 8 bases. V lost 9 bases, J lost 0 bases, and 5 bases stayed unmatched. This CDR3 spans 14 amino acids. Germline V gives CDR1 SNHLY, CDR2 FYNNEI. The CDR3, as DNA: TGTGCCAGTGGCCGGGACAGGAGCACAGATACGCAGTATTTT. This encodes CASGRDRSTDTQYF.

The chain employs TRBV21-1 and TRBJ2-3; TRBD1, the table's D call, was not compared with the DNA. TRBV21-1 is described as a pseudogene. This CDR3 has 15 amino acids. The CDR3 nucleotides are TGTGCCAGCAGCACTGCTTCAGGGGGCAACAGATACGCGTATTTT. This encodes CASSTASGGNRYAYF.